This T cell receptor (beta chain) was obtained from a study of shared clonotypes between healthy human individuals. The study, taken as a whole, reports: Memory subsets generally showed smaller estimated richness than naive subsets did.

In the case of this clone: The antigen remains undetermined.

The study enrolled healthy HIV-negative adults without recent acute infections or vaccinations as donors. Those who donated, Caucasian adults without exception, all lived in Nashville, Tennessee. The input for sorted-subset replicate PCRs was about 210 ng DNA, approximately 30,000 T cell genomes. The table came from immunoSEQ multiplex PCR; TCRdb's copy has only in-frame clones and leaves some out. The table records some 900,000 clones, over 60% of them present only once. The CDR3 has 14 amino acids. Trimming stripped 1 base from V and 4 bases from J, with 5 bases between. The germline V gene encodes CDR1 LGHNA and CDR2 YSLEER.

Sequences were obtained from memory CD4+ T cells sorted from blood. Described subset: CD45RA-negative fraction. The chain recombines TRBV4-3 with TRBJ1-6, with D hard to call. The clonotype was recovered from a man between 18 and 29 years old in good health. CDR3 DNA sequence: TGCGCCAGCAGCCAAGGTGGATATAATTCACCCCTCCACTTT. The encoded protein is CASSQGGYNSPLHF.